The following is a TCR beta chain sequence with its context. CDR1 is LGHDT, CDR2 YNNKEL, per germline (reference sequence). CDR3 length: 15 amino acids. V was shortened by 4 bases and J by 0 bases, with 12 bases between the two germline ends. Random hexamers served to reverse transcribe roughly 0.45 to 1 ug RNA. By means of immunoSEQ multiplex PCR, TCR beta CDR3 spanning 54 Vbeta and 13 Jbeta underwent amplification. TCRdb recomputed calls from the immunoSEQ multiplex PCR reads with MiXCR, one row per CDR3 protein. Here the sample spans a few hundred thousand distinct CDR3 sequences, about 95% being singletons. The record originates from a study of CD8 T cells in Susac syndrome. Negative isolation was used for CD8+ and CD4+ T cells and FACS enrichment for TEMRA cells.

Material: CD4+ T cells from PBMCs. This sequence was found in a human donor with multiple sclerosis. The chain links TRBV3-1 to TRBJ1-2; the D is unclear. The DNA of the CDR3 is TGTGCCAGCAGCCTTACAGCTGTTCCTAACTATGGCTACACCTTC. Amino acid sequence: CASSLTAVPNYGYTF.